This paragraph reports one T cell receptor beta chain. The repertoire was sequenced with immunoSEQ multiplex PCR; TCRdb's copy has only in-frame clones and lacks some. The sample comprises 15,000 to 20,000 clones, roughly 85% of which are singletons, and about 13% rests with the top ten. The data were obtained in a study of PD-1 blockade in classical Hodgkin lymphoma. Time point specified: cycle 4 day 1 (C4D1), after about 6 weeks of nivolumab. Each of the patients experienced relapse following autologous stem cell transplantation, and their brentuximab vedotin exposure differed. Losses at the gene ends were 6 bases for V and 4 bases for J; bases not matched to a gene: 8. Looked up from germline, CDR1 is MDHEN and CDR2 is SYDVKM. The CDR3 consists of 15 residues.

This clonotype originated in a human donor with classical Hodgkin lymphoma. The V gene is TRBV28, the J gene TRBJ1-4; 7 nucleotides match TRBD1. This material consisted of peripheral blood mononuclear cells (PBMCs), taken before the fourth cycle of nivolumab. CDR3 region: CASRQPGQRNEKLFF. The CDR3 region has the DNA TGTGCCAGCAGACAGCCGGGACAGCGTAATGAAAAACTGTTTTTT.